This TCR beta chain appears in the sequencing data of a study of tumour-infiltrating T cells in Burkitt lymphoma. Germline CDR1 is SGHTA and CDR2 is FQGNSA. The CDR3 is 14 residues long. The ends were cut back, 2 bases at V and 4 bases at J, with 8 bases in the middle. This clone was seen only a few times. Some clones are missing from TCRdb's copy, which holds only in-frame ones; the method was immunoSEQ multiplex PCR. Of 14,000 or so clones in the sample, over 30% were seen once. This TCR derives from a human donor with diffuse large B-cell lymphoma. The sequencing input was tumor tissue. The V gene is TRBV7-2, the J gene TRBJ1-4; D remains ambiguous. In nucleotides, the CDR3 is TGTGCCAGCAGCTTAAGCAGGAATAATGAAAAACTGTTTTTT. It is translated as CASSLSRNNEKLFF.